This T cell receptor beta chain emerged from a study of blood T cell repertoires in COVID-19. Profiled with immunoSEQ multiplex PCR; TCRdb holds only in-frame clones, not every one. Here the sample spans about 130,000 clones, roughly 80% being singletons. Trimming took 5 bases from V and 2 from J, leaving 11 bases between them. The CDR3 contains 14 residues. Germline V CDR1 and CDR2: SGHAT, FQNNGV. This clonotype was sampled from a woman aged 55-75 years with acute or convalescent COVID-19. The sample was peripheral blood. V gene TRBV11-2 combines with J gene TRBJ2-3; weak D call: TRBD1 (5 bases). In DNA form, the CDR3 reads TGTGCCAGCAGCCCTAGGGGCACCACAGATACGCAGTATTTT. It encodes CASSPRGTTDTQYF. Filled out from reference TRBV11-2 and TRBJ2-3, the complete variable domain reads EAGVAQSPRYKIIEKRQSVAFWCNPISGHATLYWYQQILGQGPKLLIQFQNNGVVDDSQLPKDRFSAERLKGVDSTLKIQPAKLEDSAVYLCASSPRGTTDTQYFGPGTRLTVL.